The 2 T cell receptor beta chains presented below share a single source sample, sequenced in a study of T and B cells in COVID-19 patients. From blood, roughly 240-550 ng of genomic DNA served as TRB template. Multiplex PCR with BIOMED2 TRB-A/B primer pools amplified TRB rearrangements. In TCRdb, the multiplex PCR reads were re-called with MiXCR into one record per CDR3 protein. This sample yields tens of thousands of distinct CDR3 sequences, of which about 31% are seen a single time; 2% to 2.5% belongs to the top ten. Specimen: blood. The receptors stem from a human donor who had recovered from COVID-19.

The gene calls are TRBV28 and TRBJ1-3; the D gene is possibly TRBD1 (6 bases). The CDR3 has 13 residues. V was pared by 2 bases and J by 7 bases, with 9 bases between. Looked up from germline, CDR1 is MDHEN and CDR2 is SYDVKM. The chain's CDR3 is CASSLGTGNTIYF. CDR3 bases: TGTGCCAGCAGTTTAGGAACAGGGAACACCATATATTTT.

The DNA of the CDR3 is TGCGCCAGCAGCTTCGGGGGGCAGGGACAGCCCCAGCATTTT. The encoded protein is CASSFGGQGQPQHF. The chain is built from TRBV5-1 and TRBJ1-5; D possibly corresponds to TRBD1 (6 bases). Germline V gene lookup returns CDR1 SGHRS and CDR2 YFSETQ. V was pared by 2 bases and J by 7 bases, with 13 bases between. The CDR3 extends over 14 amino acids. The entire variable domain, with the rest obtained from reference TRBV5-1 and TRBJ1-5, is as follows: KAGVTQTPRYLIKTRGQQVTLSCSPISGHRSVSWYQQTPGQGLQFLFEYFSETQRNKGNFPGRFSGRQFSNSRSEMNVSTLELGDSALYLCASSFGGQGQPQHFGDGTRLSIL.